This T cell receptor (beta chain) was sequenced during a study of cytomegalovirus exposure and HLA in healthy donors. The CDR3 runs 15 residues. Trimming cost V 4 bases and J 0 bases, with 13 bases left between them. Germline V CDR1 and CDR2: SGHRS, YFSETQ. Primers: 60 Vbeta forward and 13 Jbeta reverse. Authors' processing steps: The count from a later analysis was about 80 million unique TCR beta chains, roughly 11 million of them shared. The repertoire was sequenced with immunoSEQ multiplex PCR; TCRdb's copy has only in-frame clones and lacks some. The DNA was the basis for D and trimming; V, J and clone size are from that table. The data show about 160,000 clones, 87% seen once.

The sequence was collected from a woman aged 25 to 39 in good health and CMV-seronegative. Sequencing was done on a sample of PBMCs. V usage is TRBV5-1 and J usage is TRBJ1-2, with D perhaps TRBD1 (5 bases). CDR3 protein: CASSTRDLANYGYTF. The CDR3 DNA reads as TGCGCCAGCAGCACCCGGGACTTAGCTAACTATGGCTACACCTTC.